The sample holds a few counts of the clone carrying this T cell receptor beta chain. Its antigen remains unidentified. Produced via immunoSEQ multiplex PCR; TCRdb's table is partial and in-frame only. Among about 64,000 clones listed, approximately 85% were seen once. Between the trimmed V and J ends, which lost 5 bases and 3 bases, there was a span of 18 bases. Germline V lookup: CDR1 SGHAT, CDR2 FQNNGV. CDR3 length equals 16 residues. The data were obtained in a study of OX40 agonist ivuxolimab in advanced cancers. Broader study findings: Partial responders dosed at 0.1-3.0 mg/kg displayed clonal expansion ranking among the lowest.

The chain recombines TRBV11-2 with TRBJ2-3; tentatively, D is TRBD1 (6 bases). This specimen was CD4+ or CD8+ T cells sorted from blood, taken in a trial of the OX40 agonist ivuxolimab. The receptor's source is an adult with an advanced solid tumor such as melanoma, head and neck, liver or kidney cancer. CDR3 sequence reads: CASSVLTGWFTDTQYF. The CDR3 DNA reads TGTGCCAGCAGCGTCCTGACAGGTTGGTTTACAGATACGCAGTATTTT.